The T cell receptor beta chain under discussion was sequenced for a study of blood T cell repertoires in COVID-19. Study context: Both acute and convalescent COVID-19 samples were obtained from the United States, Italy and Spain. Sources were T cells, B-cell-depleted T cells, or PBMCs; the material itself was cDNA or gDNA.

Per the original methods: Estimated nucleated cell counts came from reference gene primer amplification. TCRdb keeps only in-frame clones here, not all; method: immunoSEQ multiplex PCR. V, J and clone size derive from that table, while D and trimming were established from the DNA sequence. The table has under 400,000 clones, roughly 90% seen once; the top ten hold 6.5%. CDR3 length: 18 amino acids. The germline V gene encodes CDR1 SNHLY and CDR2 FYNNEI. V lost 6 bases to trimming and J lost 2 bases; unmatched junction nucleotides: 13. Sequenced: peripheral blood. V and J are TRBV2 and TRBJ2-2; 9 bases are shared with TRBD2. This receptor was taken from a man younger than 30 with active or convalescent COVID-19. The CDR3 region is CASRYGGRASENTGELFF. CDR3 nucleotides: TGTGCCAGCAGATATGGCGGGAGGGCCTCAGAAAACACCGGGGAGCTGTTTTTT.